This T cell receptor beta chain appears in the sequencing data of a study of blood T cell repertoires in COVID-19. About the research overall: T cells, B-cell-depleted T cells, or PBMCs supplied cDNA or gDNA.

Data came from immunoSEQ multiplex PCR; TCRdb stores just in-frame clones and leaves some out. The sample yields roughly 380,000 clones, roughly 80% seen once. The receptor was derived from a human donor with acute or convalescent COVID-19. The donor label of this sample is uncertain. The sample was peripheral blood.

CDR3 sequence: CASSPDNSEAFF. CDR3 coding DNA: TGTGCCAGCTCCCCTGACAACTCTGAAGCTTTCTTT. V gene TRBV18 combines with J gene TRBJ1-1; D is uncertain. CDR3 length: 12 residues. Germline V CDR1 and CDR2: KGHSH, LQKENI. Trimming took 6 bases from V and 6 from J, leaving 11 bases between them.